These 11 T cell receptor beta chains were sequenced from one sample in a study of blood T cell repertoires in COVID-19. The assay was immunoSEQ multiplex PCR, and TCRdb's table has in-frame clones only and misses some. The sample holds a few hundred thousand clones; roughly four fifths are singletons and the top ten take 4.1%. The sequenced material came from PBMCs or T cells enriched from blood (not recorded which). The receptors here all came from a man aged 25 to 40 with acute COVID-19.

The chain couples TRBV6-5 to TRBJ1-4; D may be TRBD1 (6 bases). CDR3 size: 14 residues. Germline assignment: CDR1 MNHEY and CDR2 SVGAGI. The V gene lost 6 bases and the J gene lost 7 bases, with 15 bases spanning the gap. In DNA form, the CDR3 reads TGTGCCAGCAGGTGGGCCTCCAGGGGTGAAAAACTGTTTTTT. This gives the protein CASRWASRGEKLFF.

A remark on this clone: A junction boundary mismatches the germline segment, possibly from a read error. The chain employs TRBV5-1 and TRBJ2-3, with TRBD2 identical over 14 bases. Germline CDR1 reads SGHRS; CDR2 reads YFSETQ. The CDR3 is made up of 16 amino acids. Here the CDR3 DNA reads TGTGCCAGCAGCTGGGGACTAGCGGGAGCTGGAGATACGCAGTATTTT. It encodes CASSWGLAGAGDTQYF.

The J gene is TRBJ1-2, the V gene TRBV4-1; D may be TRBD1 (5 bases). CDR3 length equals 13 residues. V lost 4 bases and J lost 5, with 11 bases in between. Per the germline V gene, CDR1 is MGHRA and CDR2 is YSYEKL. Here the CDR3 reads CASSPGGYYGYTF. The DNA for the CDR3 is TGCGCCAGCAGCCCGGGGGGGTATTATGGCTACACCTTC.

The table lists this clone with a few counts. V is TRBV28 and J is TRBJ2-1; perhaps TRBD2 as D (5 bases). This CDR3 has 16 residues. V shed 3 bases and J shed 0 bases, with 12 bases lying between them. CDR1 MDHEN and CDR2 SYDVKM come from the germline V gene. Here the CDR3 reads CASSLDLGSSYNEQFF. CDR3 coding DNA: TGTGCCAGCAGTTTGGACCTAGGGAGCTCCTACAATGAGCAGTTCTTC. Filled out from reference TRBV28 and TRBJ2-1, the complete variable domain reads DVKVTQSSRYLVKRTGEKVFLECVQDMDHENMFWYRQDPGLGLRLIYFSYDVKMKEKGDIPEGYSVSREKKERFSLILESASTNQTSMYLCASSLDLGSSYNEQFFGPGTRLTVL.

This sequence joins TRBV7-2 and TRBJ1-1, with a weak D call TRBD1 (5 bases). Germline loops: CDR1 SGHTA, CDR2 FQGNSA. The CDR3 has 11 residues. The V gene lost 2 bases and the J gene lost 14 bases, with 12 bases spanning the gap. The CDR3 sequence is CASSLLGVAFF. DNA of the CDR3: TGTGCCAGCAGCTTATTAGGGGTGGCCTTCTTT. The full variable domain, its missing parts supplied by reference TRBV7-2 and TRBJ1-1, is GAGVSQSPSNKVTEKGKDVELRCDPISGHTALYWYRQSLGQGLEFLIYFQGNSAPDKSGLPSDRFSAERTGGSVSTLTIQRTQQEDSAVYLCASSLLGVAFFGQGTRLTVV.

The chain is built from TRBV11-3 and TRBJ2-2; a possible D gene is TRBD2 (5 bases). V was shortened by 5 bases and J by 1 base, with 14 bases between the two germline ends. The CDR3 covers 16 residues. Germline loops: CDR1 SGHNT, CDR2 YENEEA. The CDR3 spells CASSPGRERNTGELFF. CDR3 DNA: TGTGCCAGCAGCCCCGGACGGGAACGGAACACCGGGGAGCTGTTTTTT. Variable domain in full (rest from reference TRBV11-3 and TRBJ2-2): EAGVVQSPRYKIIEKKQPVAFWCNPISGHNTLYWYLQNLGQGPELLIRYENEEAVDDSQLPKDRFSAERLKGVDSTLKIQPAELGDSAVYLCASSPGRERNTGELFFGEGSRLTVL.

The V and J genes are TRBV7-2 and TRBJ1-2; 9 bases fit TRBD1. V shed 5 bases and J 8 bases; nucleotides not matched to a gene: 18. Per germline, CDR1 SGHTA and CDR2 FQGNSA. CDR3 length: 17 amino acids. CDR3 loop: CASSLSRARDRVGGYTF. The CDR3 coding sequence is TGTGCCAGCAGCCTATCCAGGGCCCGGGACAGGGTAGGAGGCTACACCTTC.

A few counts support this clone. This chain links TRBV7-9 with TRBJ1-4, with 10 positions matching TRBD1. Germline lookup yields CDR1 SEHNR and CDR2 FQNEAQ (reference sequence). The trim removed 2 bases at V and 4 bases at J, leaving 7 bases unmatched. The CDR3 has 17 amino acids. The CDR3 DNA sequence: TGTGCCAGCAGCTTATTACCGGGACAGGGGTATAATGAAAAACTGTTTTTT. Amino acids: CASSLLPGQGYNEKLFF.

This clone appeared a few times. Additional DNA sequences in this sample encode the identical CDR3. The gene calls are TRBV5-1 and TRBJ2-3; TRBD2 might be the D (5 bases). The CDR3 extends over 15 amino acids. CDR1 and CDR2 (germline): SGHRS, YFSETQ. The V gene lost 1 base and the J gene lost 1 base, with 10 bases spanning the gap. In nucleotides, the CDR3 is TGCGCCAGCAGCTTGCGGGGTGTGGGCACAGATACGCAGTATTTT. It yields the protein CASSLRGVGTDTQYF.

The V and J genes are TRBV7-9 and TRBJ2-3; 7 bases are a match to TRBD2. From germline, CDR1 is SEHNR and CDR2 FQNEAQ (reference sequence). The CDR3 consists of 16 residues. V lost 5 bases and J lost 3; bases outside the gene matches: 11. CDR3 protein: CASSPMWAGETDTQYF. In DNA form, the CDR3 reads TGTGCCAGCAGCCCTATGTGGGCGGGAGAGACAGATACGCAGTATTTT.

The CDR3 nucleotides are TGTGCCAGCAGTCGAAACAGGGGGAACACTGAAGCTTTCTTT. Amino acid sequence: CASSRNRGNTEAFF. The rearrangement uses TRBV27 and TRBJ1-1, with 7 nucleotides matching TRBD1. Germline V CDR1 and CDR2: MNHEY, SMNVEV (reference sequence). CDR3 size: 14 residues. With 5 bases clipped from V and 1 base from J, the junction kept 4 bases outside the gene matches.